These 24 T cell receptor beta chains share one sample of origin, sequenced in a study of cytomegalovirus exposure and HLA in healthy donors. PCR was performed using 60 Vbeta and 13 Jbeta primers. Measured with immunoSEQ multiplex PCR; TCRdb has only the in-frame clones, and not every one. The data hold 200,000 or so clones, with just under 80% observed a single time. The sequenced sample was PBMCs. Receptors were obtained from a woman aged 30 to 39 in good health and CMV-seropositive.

CDR3 protein: CASVVGGANEKLFF. For the CDR3, the DNA is TGTGCCAGTGTGGTTGGCGGGGCTAATGAAAAACTGTTTTTT. The rearrangement links TRBV2 to TRBJ1-4, with D hard to call. The CDR3 loop spans 14 amino acids. Germline V gene sequence: CDR1 SNHLY, CDR2 FYNNEI. V was cut by 9 bases and J by 3 bases, with 14 bases left in between.

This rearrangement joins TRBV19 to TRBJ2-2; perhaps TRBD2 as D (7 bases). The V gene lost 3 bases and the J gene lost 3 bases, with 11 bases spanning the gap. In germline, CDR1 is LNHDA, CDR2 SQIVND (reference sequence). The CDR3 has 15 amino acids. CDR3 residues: CASSMGGAHTGELFF. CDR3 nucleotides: TGTGCCAGTAGTATGGGGGGGGCGCACACCGGGGAGCTGTTTTTT.

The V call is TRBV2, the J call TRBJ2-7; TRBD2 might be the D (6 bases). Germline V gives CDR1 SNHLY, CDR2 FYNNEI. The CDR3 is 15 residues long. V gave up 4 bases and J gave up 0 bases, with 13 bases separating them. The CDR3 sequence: CASSGTGVSSYEQYF. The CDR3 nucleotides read TGTGCCAGCAGTGGCACGGGGGTGTCCTCCTACGAGCAGTACTTC.

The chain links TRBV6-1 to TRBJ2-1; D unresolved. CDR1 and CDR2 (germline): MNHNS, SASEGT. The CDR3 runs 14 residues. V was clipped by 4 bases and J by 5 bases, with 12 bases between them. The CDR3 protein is CASSGAVSHNEQFF. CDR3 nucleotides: TGTGCCAGCAGTGGGGCAGTTTCCCACAATGAGCAGTTCTTC.

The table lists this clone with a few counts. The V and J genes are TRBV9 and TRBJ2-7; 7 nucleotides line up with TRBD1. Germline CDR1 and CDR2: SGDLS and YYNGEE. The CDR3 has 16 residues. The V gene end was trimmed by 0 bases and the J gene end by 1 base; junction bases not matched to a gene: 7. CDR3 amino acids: CASSVDRGLPSYEQYF. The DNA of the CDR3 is TGTGCCAGCAGCGTAGACAGGGGTCTCCCTTCCTACGAGCAGTACTTC.

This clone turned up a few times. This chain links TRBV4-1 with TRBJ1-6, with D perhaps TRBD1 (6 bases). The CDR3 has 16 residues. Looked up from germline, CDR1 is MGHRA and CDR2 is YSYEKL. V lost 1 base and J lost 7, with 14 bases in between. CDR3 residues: CASSQGPGGLNSPLHF. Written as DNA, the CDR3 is TGCGCCAGCAGCCAAGGGCCCGGGGGGCTCAATTCACCCCTCCACTTT.

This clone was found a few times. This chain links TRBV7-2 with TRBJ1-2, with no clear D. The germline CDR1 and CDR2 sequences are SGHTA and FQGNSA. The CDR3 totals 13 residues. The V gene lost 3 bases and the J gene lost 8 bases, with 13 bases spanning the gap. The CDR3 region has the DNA TGTGCCAGCAGCTTTCCCAGATCTTTGGGCTACACCTTC. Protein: CASSFPRSLGYTF.

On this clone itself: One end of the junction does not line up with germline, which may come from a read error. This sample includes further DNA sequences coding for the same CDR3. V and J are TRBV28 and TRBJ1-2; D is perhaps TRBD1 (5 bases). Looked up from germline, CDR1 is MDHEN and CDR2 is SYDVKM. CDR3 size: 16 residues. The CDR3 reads CASSLGRGRMYYGYTF. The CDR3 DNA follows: TGTGCCAGCAGTTTAGGGAGGGGCCGCATGTACTATGGTTACACCTTC.

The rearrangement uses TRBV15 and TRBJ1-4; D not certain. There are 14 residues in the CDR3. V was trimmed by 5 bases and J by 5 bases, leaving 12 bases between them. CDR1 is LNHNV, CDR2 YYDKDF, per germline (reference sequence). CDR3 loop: CATSRDDRNEKLFF. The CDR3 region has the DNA TGTGCCACCAGCCGGGATGACCGGAATGAAAAACTGTTTTTT.

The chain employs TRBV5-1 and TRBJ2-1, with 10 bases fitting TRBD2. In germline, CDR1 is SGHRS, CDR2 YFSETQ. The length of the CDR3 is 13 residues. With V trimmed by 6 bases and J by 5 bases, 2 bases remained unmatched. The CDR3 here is CASKAGGNNEQFF. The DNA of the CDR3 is TGCGCCAGCAAAGCGGGAGGGAACAATGAGCAGTTCTTC.

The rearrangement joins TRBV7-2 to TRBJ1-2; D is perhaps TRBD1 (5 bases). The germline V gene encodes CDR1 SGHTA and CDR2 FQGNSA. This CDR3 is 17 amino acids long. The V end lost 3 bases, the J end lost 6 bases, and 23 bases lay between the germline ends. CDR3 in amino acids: CASSLWMSFQGENGYTF. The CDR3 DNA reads TGTGCCAGCAGCTTGTGGATGAGTTTCCAGGGCGAGAATGGCTACACCTTC.

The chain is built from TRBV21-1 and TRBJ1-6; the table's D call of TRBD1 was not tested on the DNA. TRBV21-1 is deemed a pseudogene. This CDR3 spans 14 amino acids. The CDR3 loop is CASSGQGTDSPLHF. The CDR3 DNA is TGTGCCAGCAGCGGACAGGGGACCGATTCACCCCTCCACTTT.

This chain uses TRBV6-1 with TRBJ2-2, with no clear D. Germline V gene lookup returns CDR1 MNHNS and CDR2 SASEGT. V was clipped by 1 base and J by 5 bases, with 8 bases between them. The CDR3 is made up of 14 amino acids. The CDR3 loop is CASSEDIVTGELFF. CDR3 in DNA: TGTGCCAGCAGTGAAGATATCGTTACCGGGGAGCTGTTTTTT.

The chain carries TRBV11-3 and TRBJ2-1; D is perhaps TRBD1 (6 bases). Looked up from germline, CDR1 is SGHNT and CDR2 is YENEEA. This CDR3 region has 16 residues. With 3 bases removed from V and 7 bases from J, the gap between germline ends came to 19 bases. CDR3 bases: TGTGCCAGCAGCTTGAGCTCAGGGCAGGGGCAAAATGAGCAGTTCTTC. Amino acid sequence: CASSLSSGQGQNEQFF.

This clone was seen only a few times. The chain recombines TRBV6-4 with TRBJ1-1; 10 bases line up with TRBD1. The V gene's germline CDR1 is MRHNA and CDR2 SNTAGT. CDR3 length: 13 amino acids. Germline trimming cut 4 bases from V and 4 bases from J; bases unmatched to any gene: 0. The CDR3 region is CASSGDRGTEAFF. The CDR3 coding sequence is TGTGCCAGCAGTGGGGACAGGGGCACTGAAGCTTTCTTT.

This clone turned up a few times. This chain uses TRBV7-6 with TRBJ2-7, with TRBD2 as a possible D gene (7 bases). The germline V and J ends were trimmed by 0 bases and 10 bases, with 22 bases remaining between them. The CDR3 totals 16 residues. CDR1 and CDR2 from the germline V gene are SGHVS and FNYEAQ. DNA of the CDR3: TGTGCCAGCAGCTTAGCGGGGGGGCAGGGGAGAAGTGGACAGTACTTC. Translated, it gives CASSLAGGQGRSGQYF.

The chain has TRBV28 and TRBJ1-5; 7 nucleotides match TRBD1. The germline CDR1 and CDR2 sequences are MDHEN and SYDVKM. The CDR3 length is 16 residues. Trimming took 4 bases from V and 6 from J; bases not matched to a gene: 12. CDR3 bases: TGTGCCAGCAGTTACCTGACAGGGATAGCAGGTCAGCCCCAGCATTTT. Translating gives CASSYLTGIAGQPQHF.

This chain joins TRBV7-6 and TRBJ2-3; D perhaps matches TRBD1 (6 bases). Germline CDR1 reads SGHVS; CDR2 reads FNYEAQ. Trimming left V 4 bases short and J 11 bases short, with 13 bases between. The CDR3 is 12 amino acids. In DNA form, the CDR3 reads TGTGCCAGCAGCTCTACAGGGAACCAGCAGTATTTT. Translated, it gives CASSSTGNQQYF.

CDR3 amino acids: CASSYSNQYEQYF. DNA of the CDR3: TGTGCCAGCAGTTACTCGAACCAGTATGAGCAGTACTTC. The chain carries TRBV6-6 and TRBJ2-7, with D unresolved. V gave up 0 bases and J gave up 7 bases, with 10 bases separating them. This CDR3 comprises 13 residues. Germline V gene data show CDR1 as MNHNY and CDR2 as SVGAGI (reference sequence).

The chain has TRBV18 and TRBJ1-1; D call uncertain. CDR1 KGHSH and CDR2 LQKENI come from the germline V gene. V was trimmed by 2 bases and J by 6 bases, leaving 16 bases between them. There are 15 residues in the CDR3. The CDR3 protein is CASSPRAGGEAEAFF. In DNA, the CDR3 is TGTGCCAGCTCACCAAGGGCGGGTGGCGAGGCTGAAGCTTTCTTT.

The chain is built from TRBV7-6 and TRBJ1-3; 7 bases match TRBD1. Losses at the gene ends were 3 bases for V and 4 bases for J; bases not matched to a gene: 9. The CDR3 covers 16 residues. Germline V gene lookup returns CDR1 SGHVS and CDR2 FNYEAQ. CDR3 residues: CASSLGSEGAGNTIYF. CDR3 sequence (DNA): TGTGCCAGCAGCTTGGGGTCAGAGGGGGCCGGAAACACCATATATTTT.

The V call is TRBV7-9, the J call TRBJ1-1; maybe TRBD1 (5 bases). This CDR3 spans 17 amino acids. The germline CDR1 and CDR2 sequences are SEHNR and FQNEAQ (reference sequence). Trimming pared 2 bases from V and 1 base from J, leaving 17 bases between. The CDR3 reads CASSLLRGGEENTEAFF. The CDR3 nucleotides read TGTGCCAGCAGCTTACTAAGGGGTGGAGAGGAGAACACTGAAGCTTTCTTT.

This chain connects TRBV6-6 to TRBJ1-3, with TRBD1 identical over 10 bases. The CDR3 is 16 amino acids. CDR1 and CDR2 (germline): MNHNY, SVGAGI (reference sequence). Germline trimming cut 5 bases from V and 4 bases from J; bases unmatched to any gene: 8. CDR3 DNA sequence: TGTGCCAGCAGTGCGACAGGGGGCGCATCCGGAAACACCATATATTTT. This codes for CASSATGGASGNTIYF.

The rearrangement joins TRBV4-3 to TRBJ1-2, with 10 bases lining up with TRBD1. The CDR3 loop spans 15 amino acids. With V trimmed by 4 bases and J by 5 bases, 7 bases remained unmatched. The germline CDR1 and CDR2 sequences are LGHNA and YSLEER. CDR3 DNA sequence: TGCGCCAGCAGCCCCCGACAGGGGGCGCGGTATGGCTACACCTTC. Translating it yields CASSPRQGARYGYTF.